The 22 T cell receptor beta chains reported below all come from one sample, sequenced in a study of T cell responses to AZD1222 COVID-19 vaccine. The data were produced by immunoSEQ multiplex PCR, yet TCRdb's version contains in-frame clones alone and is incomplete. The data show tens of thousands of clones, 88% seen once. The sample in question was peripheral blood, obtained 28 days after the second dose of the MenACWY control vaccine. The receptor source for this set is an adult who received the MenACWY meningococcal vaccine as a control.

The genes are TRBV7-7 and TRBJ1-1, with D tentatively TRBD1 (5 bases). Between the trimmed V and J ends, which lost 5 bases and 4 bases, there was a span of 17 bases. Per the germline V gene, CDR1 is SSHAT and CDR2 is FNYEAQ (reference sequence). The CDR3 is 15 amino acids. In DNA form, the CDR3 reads TGTGCCAGCAGCCAGAGGGGCCCCCTCGGCACTGAAGCTTTCTTT. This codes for CASSQRGPLGTEAFF.

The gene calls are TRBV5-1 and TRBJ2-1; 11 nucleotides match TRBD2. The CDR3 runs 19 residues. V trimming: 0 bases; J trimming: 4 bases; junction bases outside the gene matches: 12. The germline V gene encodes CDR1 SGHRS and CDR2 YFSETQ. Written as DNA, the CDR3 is TGCGCCAGCAGCTTGGTTAGCGGGAGGGAAATTTTCTTTTACAATGAGCAGTTCTTC. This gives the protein CASSLVSGREIFFYNEQFF.

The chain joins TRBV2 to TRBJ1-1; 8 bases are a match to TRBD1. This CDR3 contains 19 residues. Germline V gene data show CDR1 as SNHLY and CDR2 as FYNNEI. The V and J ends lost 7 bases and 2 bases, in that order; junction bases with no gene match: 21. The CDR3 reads CASKGSFPPGTGKNTEAFF. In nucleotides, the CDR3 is TGTGCCAGCAAAGGTTCCTTTCCCCCCGGGACAGGCAAAAACACTGAAGCTTTCTTT.

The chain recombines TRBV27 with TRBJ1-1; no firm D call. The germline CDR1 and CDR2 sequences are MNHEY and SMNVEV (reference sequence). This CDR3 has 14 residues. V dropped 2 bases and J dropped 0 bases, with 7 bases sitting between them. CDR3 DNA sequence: TGTGCCAGCAGTTTAGAGGGCGTGAACACTGAAGCTTTCTTT. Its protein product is CASSLEGVNTEAFF.

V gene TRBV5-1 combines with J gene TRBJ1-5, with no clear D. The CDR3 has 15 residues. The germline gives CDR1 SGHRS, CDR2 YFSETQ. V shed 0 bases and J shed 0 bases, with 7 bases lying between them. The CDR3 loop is CASSLDSYSNQPQHF. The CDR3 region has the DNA TGCGCCAGCAGCTTGGACAGCTATAGCAATCAGCCCCAGCATTTT.

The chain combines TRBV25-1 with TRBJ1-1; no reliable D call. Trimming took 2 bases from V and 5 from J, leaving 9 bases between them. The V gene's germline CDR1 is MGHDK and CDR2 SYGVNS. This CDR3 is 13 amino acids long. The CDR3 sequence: CASSERLETEAFF. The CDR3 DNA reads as TGTGCCAGCAGTGAAAGGTTGGAAACTGAAGCTTTCTTT.

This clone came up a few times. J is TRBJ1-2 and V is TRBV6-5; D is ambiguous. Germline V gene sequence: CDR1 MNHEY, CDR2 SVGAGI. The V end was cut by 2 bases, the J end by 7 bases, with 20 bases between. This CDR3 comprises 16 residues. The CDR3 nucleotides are TGTGCCAGCAGTTACGTAAACAGAGGCCGGTTTAGTGGCTACACCTTC. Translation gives CASSYVNRGRFSGYTF.

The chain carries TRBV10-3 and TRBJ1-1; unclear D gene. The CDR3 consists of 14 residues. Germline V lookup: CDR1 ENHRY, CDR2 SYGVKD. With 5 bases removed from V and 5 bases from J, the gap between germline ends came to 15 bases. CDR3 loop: CAISTNAGLTEAFF. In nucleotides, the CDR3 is TGTGCCATCAGTACCAATGCGGGGTTAACTGAAGCTTTCTTT.

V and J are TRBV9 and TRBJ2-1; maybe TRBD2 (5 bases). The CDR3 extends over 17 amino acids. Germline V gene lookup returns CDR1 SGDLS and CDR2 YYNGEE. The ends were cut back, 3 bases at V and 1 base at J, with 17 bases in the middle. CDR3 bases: TGTGCCAGCAGCGCATCTAGCTTCTTGGGGTCCTACAATGAGCAGTTCTTC. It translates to CASSASSFLGSYNEQFF.

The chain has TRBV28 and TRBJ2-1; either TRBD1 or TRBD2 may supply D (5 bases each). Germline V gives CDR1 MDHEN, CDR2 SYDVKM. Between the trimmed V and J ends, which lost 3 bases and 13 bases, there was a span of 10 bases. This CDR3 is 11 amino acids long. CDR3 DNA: TGTGCCAGCAGTTTGGGACGGCAACAGTTCTTC. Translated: CASSLGRQQFF.

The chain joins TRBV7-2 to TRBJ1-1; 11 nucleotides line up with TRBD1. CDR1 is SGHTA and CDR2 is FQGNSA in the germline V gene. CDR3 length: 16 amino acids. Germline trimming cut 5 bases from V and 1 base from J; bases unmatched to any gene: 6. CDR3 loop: CASSPGQGAWNTEAFF. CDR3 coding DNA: TGTGCCAGCAGCCCAGGACAGGGGGCATGGAACACTGAAGCTTTCTTT.

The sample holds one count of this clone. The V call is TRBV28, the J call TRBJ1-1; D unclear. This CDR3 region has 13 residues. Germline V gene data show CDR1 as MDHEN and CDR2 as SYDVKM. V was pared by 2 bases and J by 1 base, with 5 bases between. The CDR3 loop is CASSLKANTEAFF. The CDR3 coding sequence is TGTGCCAGCAGTTTAAAAGCGAACACTGAAGCTTTCTTT. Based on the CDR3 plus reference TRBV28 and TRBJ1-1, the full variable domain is DVKVTQSSRYLVKRTGEKVFLECVQDMDHENMFWYRQDPGLGLRLIYFSYDVKMKEKGDIPEGYSVSREKKERFSLILESASTNQTSMYLCASSLKANTEAFFGQGTRLTVV.

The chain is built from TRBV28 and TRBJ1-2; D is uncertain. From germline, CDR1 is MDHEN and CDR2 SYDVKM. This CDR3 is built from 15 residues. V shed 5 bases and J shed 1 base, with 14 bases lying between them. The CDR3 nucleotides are TGTGCCAGCAGTGACCCCCCCGAGGGTAACTATGGCTACACCTTC. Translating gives CASSDPPEGNYGYTF.

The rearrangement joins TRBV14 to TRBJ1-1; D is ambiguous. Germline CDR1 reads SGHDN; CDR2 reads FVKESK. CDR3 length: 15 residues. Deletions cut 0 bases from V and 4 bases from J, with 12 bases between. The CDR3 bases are TGTGCCAGCAGCCAAGAATTCGGGTGGGGCACTGAAGCTTTCTTT. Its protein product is CASSQEFGWGTEAFF.

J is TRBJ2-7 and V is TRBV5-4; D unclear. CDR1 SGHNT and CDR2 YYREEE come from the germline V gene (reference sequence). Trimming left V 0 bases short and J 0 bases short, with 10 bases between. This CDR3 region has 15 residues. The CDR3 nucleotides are TGTGCCAGCAGCTTGGCCGGCCAGAGCTCCTACGAGCAGTACTTC. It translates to CASSLAGQSSYEQYF.

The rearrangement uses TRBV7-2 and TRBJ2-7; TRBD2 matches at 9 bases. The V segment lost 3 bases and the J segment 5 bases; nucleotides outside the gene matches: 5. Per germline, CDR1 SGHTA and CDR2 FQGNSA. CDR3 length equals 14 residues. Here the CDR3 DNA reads TGTGCCAGCAGCTTCGGAGCGGGAGGCCACGAGCAGTACTTC. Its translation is CASSFGAGGHEQYF.

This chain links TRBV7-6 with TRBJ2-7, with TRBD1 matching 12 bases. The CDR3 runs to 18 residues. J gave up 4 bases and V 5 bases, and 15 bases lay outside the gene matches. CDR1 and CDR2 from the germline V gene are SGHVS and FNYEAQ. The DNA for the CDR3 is TGTGCCAGCAGCCAGAGCGGGACGGGACAGGGGGCGCCGTACGAGCAGTACTTC. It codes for CASSQSGTGQGAPYEQYF.

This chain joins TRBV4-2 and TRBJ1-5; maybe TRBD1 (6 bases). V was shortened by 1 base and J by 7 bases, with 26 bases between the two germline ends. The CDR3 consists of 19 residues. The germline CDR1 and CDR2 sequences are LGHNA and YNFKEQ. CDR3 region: CASSQVPGPTGSPKQPQHF. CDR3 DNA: TGTGCCAGCAGCCAAGTCCCCGGGCCTACAGGGTCCCCGAAACAGCCCCAGCATTTT.

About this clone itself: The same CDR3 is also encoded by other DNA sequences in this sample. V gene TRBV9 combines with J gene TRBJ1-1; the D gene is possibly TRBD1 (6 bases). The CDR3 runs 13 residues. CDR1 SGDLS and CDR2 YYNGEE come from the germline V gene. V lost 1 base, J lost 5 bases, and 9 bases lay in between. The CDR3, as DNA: TGTGCCAGCAGCGTAAATCAGGGGACTGAAGCTTTCTTT. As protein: CASSVNQGTEAFF.

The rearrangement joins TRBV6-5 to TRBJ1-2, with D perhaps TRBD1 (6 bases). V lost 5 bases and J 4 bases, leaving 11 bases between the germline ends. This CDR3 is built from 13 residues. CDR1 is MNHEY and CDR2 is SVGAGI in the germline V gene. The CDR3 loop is CASSPDRTYGYTF. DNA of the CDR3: TGTGCCAGCAGTCCGGACAGAACCTATGGCTACACCTTC.

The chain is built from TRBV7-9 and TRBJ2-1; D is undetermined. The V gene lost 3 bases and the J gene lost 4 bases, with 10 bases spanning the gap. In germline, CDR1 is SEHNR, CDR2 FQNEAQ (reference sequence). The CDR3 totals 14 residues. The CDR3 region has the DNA TGTGCCAGCAGCTTCGGCGGCCTATACAATGAGCAGTTCTTC. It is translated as CASSFGGLYNEQFF.

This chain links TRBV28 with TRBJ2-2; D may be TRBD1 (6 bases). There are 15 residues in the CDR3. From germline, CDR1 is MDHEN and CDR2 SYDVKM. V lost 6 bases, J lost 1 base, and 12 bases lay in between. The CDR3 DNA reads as TGTGCCAGCAGGGTTGGGGGCCAGAACACCGGGGAGCTGTTTTTT. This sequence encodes CASRVGGQNTGELFF.